One sample yielded the 26 T cell receptor beta chains listed below, sequenced in a study of T cells in localized non-small cell lung cancer. This table comes from immunoSEQ multiplex PCR, and its TCRdb copy is limited to in-frame clones, with some not included. This table holds 30,000 to 45,000 clones, approximately 88% found once. Source: peripheral blood, taken before any cancer treatment. These receptors originate from a woman aged 35 to 75 with stage I lung adenocarcinoma.

In its sample, this clone was seen a few times. The rearrangement joins TRBV18 to TRBJ1-2; D is unresolved. Germline V gene sequence: CDR1 KGHSH, CDR2 LQKENI. This CDR3 is built from 14 residues. The V end lost 0 bases, the J end lost 4 bases, and 9 bases lay between the germline ends. As DNA, the CDR3 is TGTGCCAGCTCACCACCGAGGACGTCCTATGGCTACACCTTC. Protein: CASSPPRTSYGYTF.

The chain joins TRBV28 to TRBJ2-1, with 8 bases lining up with TRBD2. This CDR3 comprises 15 residues. V trimming: 5 bases; J trimming: 4 bases; junction bases outside the gene matches: 7. The germline gives CDR1 MDHEN, CDR2 SYDVKM. As DNA, the CDR3 is TGTGCCAGCAGTCCGGGAGGGGGAGGTTACAATGAGCAGTTCTTC. It specifies CASSPGGGGYNEQFF.

The genes are TRBV9 and TRBJ2-2; the D call may be TRBD1 or TRBD2 (6 bases each). CDR1 and CDR2 (germline): SGDLS, YYNGEE. The CDR3 extends over 15 amino acids. Trimming took off 2 bases at V and 5 bases at J, with 13 bases between the two ends. CDR3 nucleotide sequence: TGTGCCAGCAGCGTGTACGGGGGCGAGACCGGGGAGCTGTTTTTT. This sequence encodes CASSVYGGETGELFF. Full variable domain (rest looked up from reference TRBV9 and TRBJ2-2): DSGVTQTPKHLITATGQRVTLRCSPRSGDLSVYWYQQSLDQGLQFLIQYYNGEERAKGNILERFSAQQFPDLHSELNLSSLELGDSALYFCASSVYGGETGELFFGEGSRLTVL.

The chain combines TRBV7-6 with TRBJ1-3; 7 positions agree with TRBD1. Germline V gives CDR1 SGHVS, CDR2 FNYEAQ. The CDR3 totals 14 residues. V gave up 1 base and J gave up 9 bases; unmatched junction bases: 6. CDR3 residues: CASSLGSGGGTIYF. CDR3 in DNA: TGTGCCAGCAGCTTAGGTTCAGGGGGAGGCACCATATATTTT.

V and J are TRBV5-6 and TRBJ1-4; D uncertain. The germline V gene encodes CDR1 SGHDT and CDR2 YYEEEE. Trimming took 3 bases from V and 0 from J, leaving 9 bases between them. CDR3 length: 15 residues. The CDR3 bases are TGTGCCAGCAGCTGGACGCGAGCAACTAATGAAAAACTGTTTTTT. This codes for CASSWTRATNEKLFF.

V is TRBV13 and J is TRBJ2-1, with a tentative D call TRBD2 (5 bases). V dropped 5 bases and J dropped 1 base, with 12 bases sitting between them. The germline gives CDR1 PRHDT, CDR2 FYEKMQ (reference sequence). The CDR3 is 15 amino acids. The CDR3 DNA reads TGTGCCAGCAGCCTAGCAGGAACTTCCTACAATGAGCAGTTCTTC. Its protein product is CASSLAGTSYNEQFF.

This clone was seen just once. J is TRBJ2-7 and V is TRBV2, with 8 positions matching TRBD1. The CDR3 sequence is 14 residues long. The germline V gene encodes CDR1 SNHLY and CDR2 FYNNEI. Trimming at V came to 5 bases and at J to 6 bases, leaving 9 bases not matched to a gene. In nucleotides, the CDR3 is TGTGCCAGCAGTCCCCGGACAGGGAGTTCCGAGCAGTACTTC. This encodes CASSPRTGSSEQYF.

The gene calls are TRBV2 and TRBJ1-3; D remains unclear. Germline loops: CDR1 SNHLY, CDR2 FYNNEI. This CDR3 has 13 amino acids. V lost 5 bases, J lost 3 bases, and 8 bases lay in between. This CDR3 is CASSLRGGNTIYF. Here the CDR3 DNA reads TGTGCCAGCAGTTTACGGGGTGGAAACACCATATATTTT.

The chain has TRBV5-1 and TRBJ1-6; 10 positions agree with TRBD1. The CDR3 sequence is 15 residues long. V shed 0 bases and J 6 bases; nucleotides not matched to a gene: 0. The germline CDR1 and CDR2 sequences are SGHRS and YFSETQ. CDR3 sequence (DNA): TGCGCCAGCAGCTTGGGGGACAGGGGTAATTCACCCCTCCACTTT. Protein sequence: CASSLGDRGNSPLHF.

This chain uses TRBV9 with TRBJ2-3; D uncertain. Deletions cut 0 bases from V and 8 bases from J, with 10 bases between. Germline-derived CDR1 and CDR2 are SGDLS and YYNGEE. The CDR3 extends over 13 amino acids. The DNA of the CDR3 is TGTGCCAGCAGCGTAGAAATCGTGGGTACGCAGTATTTT. As protein: CASSVEIVGTQYF.

A few counts support this clone. J is TRBJ1-5 and V is TRBV6-6, with unresolved D. The CDR3 has 13 amino acids. The germline V and J ends were trimmed by 8 bases and 3 bases, with 11 bases remaining between them. Germline CDR1 MNHNY, CDR2 SVGAGI (reference sequence). CDR3 residues: CASQLNSNQPQHF. CDR3 bases: TGTGCCAGCCAGCTCAACTCCAATCAGCCCCAGCATTTT.

This rearrangement joins TRBV5-1 to TRBJ2-3; TRBD1 or TRBD2 may be the D gene (5 bases each). The length of the CDR3 is 15 residues. Germline values: CDR1 SGHRS, CDR2 YFSETQ. V gave up 0 bases and J gave up 0 bases, with 8 bases separating them. CDR3 amino acids: CASSLVGASTDTQYF. DNA for the CDR3: TGCGCCAGCAGCTTGGTCGGGGCGAGCACAGATACGCAGTATTTT.

The genes are TRBV9 and TRBJ2-1; the match to TRBD2 covers 14 bases. This CDR3 is 16 amino acids long. Germline lookup yields CDR1 SGDLS and CDR2 YYNGEE. V trimming: 1 base; J trimming: 4 bases; junction bases outside the gene matches: 1. This CDR3 reads CASSVRLAGGYNEQFF. CDR3 nucleotide sequence: TGTGCCAGCAGCGTAAGACTAGCGGGGGGGTACAATGAGCAGTTCTTC.

Worth noting for this clone: Other DNA sequences of this sample code for an identical CDR3. The gene calls are TRBV4-1 and TRBJ1-1; tentative D call: TRBD1 (6 bases). The V gene's germline CDR1 is MGHRA and CDR2 YSYEKL. The CDR3 consists of 14 residues. V lost 1 base and J lost 3, with 9 bases in between. The CDR3 loop is CASSQVGGHTEAFF. CDR3 coding DNA: TGCGCCAGCAGCCAAGTTGGGGGGCACACTGAAGCTTTCTTT.

This chain connects TRBV2 to TRBJ2-2; a weak D match, TRBD2 (5 bases). Germline values: CDR1 SNHLY, CDR2 FYNNEI. The CDR3 has 13 residues. With 6 bases removed from V and 6 bases from J, the gap between germline ends came to 11 bases. This CDR3 is CASSGLGSGELFF. Here the CDR3 DNA reads TGTGCCAGCAGCGGACTCGGATCCGGGGAGCTGTTTTTT.

The J gene is TRBJ2-3, the V gene TRBV4-1; D assignment may be TRBD1 or TRBD2 (5 bases each). V was trimmed by 4 bases and J by 0 bases, leaving 8 bases between them. There are 14 residues in the CDR3. CDR1 is MGHRA and CDR2 is YSYEKL in the germline V gene. The DNA for the CDR3 is TGCGCCAGCAGCCCCCGGGACAGCACAGATACGCAGTATTTT. The encoded protein is CASSPRDSTDTQYF.

The chain has TRBV5-1 and TRBJ1-1; D not resolved. Trimming took 2 bases from V and 3 from J, leaving 11 bases between them. CDR3 length: 14 amino acids. Per the germline V gene, CDR1 is SGHRS and CDR2 is YFSETQ. The DNA for the CDR3 is TGCGCCAGCAGCTTCGAGACGATGGACACTGAAGCTTTCTTT. It translates to CASSFETMDTEAFF. The full variable domain, its missing parts supplied by reference TRBV5-1 and TRBJ1-1, is KAGVTQTPRYLIKTRGQQVTLSCSPISGHRSVSWYQQTPGQGLQFLFEYFSETQRNKGNFPGRFSGRQFSNSRSEMNVSTLELGDSALYLCASSFETMDTEAFFGQGTRLTVV.

The V call is TRBV28, the J call TRBJ1-1; 8 nucleotides line up with TRBD1. V dropped 6 bases and J dropped 4; count of bases not matched to a gene: 7. The CDR3 consists of 14 residues. Germline V CDR1 and CDR2: MDHEN, SYDVKM. The CDR3 DNA is TGTGCCAGCAGATCCCCAGGGGGCGGCACTGAAGCTTTCTTT. This gives the protein CASRSPGGGTEAFF.

In its sample, this clone was seen a few times. This chain uses TRBV19 with TRBJ2-5, with D possibly matching TRBD2 (6 bases). The CDR3 is 13 residues long. Trimming cost V 6 bases and J 2 bases, with 10 bases left between them. CDR1 is LNHDA, CDR2 SQIVND, per germline (reference sequence). CDR3: CASRGSGQETQYF. The CDR3 region has the DNA TGTGCCAGTAGGGGTAGCGGACAAGAGACCCAGTACTTC.

The chain combines TRBV10-1 with TRBJ2-1; a weak D match, TRBD1 (6 bases). V shed 7 bases and J shed 8 bases, with 18 bases lying between them. Germline CDR1 WNHNN, CDR2 SYGVQD (reference sequence). This CDR3 region has 14 residues. As DNA, the CDR3 is TGCGCCAGCAACTCGGGACAAGGTTCCGATGAGCAGTTCTTC. Translation gives CASNSGQGSDEQFF.

This clone was seen a single time. V gene TRBV21-1 combines with J gene TRBJ2-4; the table's D gene call, TRBD1, was not cross checked with the DNA. TRBV21-1 is a pseudogene segment. The CDR3 contains 17 residues. CDR3 region: CASSKGEDRGPKNIQYF. The CDR3 DNA reads TGTGCCAGCAGCAAAGGGGAGGACAGGGGTCCCAAAAACATTCAGTACTTC.

This clone was observed a few times. The chain uses TRBV4-3 and TRBJ1-5; D call uncertain. V was cut by 1 base and J by 0 bases, with 4 bases left in between. Germline loops: CDR1 LGHNA, CDR2 YSLEER. The CDR3 length is 14 residues. The CDR3 nucleotides read TGCGCCAGCAGCCAAGGGCTTAGCAATCAGCCCCAGCATTTT. Encoded protein: CASSQGLSNQPQHF.

This rearrangement joins TRBV10-3 to TRBJ1-1; 7 bases are a match to TRBD1. The germline gives CDR1 ENHRY, CDR2 SYGVKD. CDR3 length: 14 residues. J gave up 0 bases and V 10 bases, and 8 bases lay outside the gene matches. This CDR3 reads CATGMGQMNTEAFF. CDR3 in DNA: TGTGCCACCGGAATGGGACAGATGAACACTGAAGCTTTCTTT.

The chain recombines TRBV19 with TRBJ2-7; maybe TRBD1 (6 bases). The CDR3 runs to 12 residues. Germline V gene data show CDR1 as LNHDA and CDR2 as SQIVND (reference sequence). Between the trimmed V and J ends, which lost 3 bases and 5 bases, there was a span of 8 bases. CDR3 in amino acids: CASSMRTDEQYF. CDR3 nucleotides: TGTGCCAGTAGTATGCGGACAGACGAGCAGTACTTC.

This chain joins TRBV5-4 and TRBJ1-4, with a weak D call TRBD1 (6 bases). V lost 4 bases, J lost 3 bases, and 7 bases lay in between. Germline assignment: CDR1 SGHNT and CDR2 YYREEE (reference sequence). The CDR3 covers 13 residues. The CDR3 DNA reads TGTGCCAGCAGCGGGGGGCCTAATGAAAAACTGTTTTTT. Protein sequence: CASSGGPNEKLFF.

This sequence joins TRBV19 and TRBJ1-5; tentative D call: TRBD1 (5 bases). Trimming cost V 7 bases and J 7 bases, with 17 bases left between them. The CDR3 runs to 14 residues. The germline V gene has CDR1 LNHDA and CDR2 SQIVND (reference sequence). CDR3 nucleotide sequence: TGTGCCAGTACTCTGGGACGGTCTGGCCAGCCCCAGCATTTT. This translates into CASTLGRSGQPQHF.